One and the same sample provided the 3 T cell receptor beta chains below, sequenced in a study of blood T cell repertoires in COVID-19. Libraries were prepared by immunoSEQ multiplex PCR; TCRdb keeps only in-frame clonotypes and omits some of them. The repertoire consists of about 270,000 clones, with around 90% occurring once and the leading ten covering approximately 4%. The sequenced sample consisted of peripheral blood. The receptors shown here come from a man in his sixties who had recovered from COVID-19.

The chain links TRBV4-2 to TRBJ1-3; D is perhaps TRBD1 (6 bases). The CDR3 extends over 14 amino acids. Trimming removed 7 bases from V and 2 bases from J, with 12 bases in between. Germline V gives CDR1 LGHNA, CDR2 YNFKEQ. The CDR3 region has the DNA TGTGCCAGCACGCCACAGGGTGCTGGAAACACCATATATTTT. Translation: CASTPQGAGNTIYF.

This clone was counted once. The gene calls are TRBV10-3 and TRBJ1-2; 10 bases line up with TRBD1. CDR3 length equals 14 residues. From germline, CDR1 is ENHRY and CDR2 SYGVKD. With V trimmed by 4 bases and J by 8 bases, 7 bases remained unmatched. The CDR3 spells CAISGQGASTGYTF. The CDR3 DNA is TGTGCCATCAGTGGACAGGGGGCGAGTACCGGCTACACCTTC.

Here the CDR3 DNA reads TGTGCCAGCAGCTTGGGATGGGACAGGGGGGCCTCGAGTTTCTACGAGCAGTACTTC. Protein sequence: CASSLGWDRGASSFYEQYF. The chain employs TRBV5-6 and TRBJ2-7, with 11 nucleotides matching TRBD1. Trimming removed 0 bases from V and 3 bases from J; junction bases left unmatched: 14. This CDR3 is 19 amino acids long. CDR1 is SGHDT, CDR2 YYEEEE, per germline.